This TCR beta chain originates from a study of cytomegalovirus exposure and HLA in healthy donors. Findings of the study overall: A list of roughly 160 TCR beta chains associated with cytomegalovirus was given. The CMV antigen specificity of a few CMV-associated chains was confirmed through in vitro analysis. That first-cohort TCR clusters tended to co-occur in the 90 to 150 validation repertoires was found in a later analysis.

J gave up 0 bases and V 0 bases, and 7 bases lay outside the gene matches. Germline assignment: CDR1 LGHNA and CDR2 YSLEER. This CDR3 contains 17 residues. On this clone itself: The antigen remains undetermined.

Separation from the roughly 670-subject first cohort characterized the roughly 130-subject validation cohort, to which the donors belonged. Assay used: immunoSEQ multiplex PCR; TCRdb lists only in-frame clones, some missing. The sample includes 150,000 to 200,000 clones, more than 70% of them seen just once. The rearrangement joins TRBV4-3 to TRBJ2-7; 8 bases fit TRBD2. The receptor's source is a man between 18 and 29 years old in good health and CMV-seronegative. The sample was PBMCs. CDR3 in DNA: TGCGCCAGCAGCCAAGAAGACTCGGGAGGGTACTCCTACGAGCAGTACTTC. Its protein is CASSQEDSGGYSYEQYF.